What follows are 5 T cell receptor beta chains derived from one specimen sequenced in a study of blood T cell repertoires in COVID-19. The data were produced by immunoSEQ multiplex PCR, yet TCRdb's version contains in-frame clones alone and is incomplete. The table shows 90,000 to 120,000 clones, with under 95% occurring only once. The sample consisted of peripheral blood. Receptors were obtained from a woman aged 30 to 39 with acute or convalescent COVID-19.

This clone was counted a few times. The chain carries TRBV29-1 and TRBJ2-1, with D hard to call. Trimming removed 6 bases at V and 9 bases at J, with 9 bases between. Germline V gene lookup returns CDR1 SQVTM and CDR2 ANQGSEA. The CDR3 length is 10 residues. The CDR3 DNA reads TGCAGCGTCGGAAGGAGTGAGCAGTTCTTC. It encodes CSVGRSEQFF.

The CDR3 loop reads CASSRLAGYAYQPQHF. DNA for the CDR3: TGTGCCAGCAGCCGACTAGCGGGGTACGCCTATCAGCCCCAGCATTTT. The rearrangement uses TRBV6-2 or TRBV6-3 and TRBJ1-5, with D unclear. The V and J ends lost 6 bases and 5 bases respectively, with 20 bases between them. The CDR3 is 16 residues long. Germline V lookup: CDR1 MNHEY, CDR2 SVGEGT.

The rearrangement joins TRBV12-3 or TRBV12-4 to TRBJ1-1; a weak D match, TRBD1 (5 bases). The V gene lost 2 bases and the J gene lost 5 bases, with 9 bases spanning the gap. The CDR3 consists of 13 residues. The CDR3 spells CASSLWGGTEAFF. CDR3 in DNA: TGTGCCAGCAGTTTATGGGGGGGGACTGAAGCTTTCTTT.

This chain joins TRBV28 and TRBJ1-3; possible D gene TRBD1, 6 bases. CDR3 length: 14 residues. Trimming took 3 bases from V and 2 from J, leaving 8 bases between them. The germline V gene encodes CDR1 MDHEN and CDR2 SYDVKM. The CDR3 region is CASSFRGAGNTIYF. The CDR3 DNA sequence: TGTGCCAGCAGTTTCAGGGGTGCTGGAAACACCATATATTTT.

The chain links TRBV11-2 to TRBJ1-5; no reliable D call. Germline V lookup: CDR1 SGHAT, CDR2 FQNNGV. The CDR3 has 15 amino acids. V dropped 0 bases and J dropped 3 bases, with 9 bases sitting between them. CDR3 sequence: CASSLDRHINQPQHF. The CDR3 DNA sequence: TGTGCCAGCAGCTTAGATCGACATATCAATCAGCCCCAGCATTTT.